The 4 T cell receptor beta chains below were found in one sample sequenced in a study of cytomegalovirus exposure and HLA in healthy donors. The PCR had 60 Vbeta and 13 Jbeta primers. The data were produced by immunoSEQ multiplex PCR, yet TCRdb's version contains in-frame clones alone and is incomplete. The sample records some 180,000 clones, roughly 87% being singletons. Sequenced sample: PBMCs. The receptors shown here come from a boy between 2 and 10 years old in good health and CMV-seronegative.

The chain joins TRBV18 to TRBJ2-5; 8 nucleotides agree with TRBD1. The V gene end was trimmed by 6 bases and the J gene end by 2 bases; junction bases not matched to a gene: 2. Per germline, CDR1 KGHSH and CDR2 LQKENI. CDR3 length: 13 amino acids. CDR3 amino acids: CASSTGEQETQYF. The DNA of the CDR3 is TGTGCCAGCTCGACAGGGGAACAAGAGACCCAGTACTTC.

This chain joins TRBV29-1 and TRBJ1-1; D is undetermined. Trimming took off 0 bases at V and 3 bases at J, with 8 bases between the two ends. The germline V gene has CDR1 SQVTM and CDR2 ANQGSEA. The CDR3 totals 13 residues. In nucleotides, the CDR3 is TGCAGCGTTGAAGATCGGGATTACACTGAAGCTTTCTTT. Protein product: CSVEDRDYTEAFF. The variable domain in full, completed from reference TRBV29-1 and TRBJ1-1, reads SAVISQKPSRDICQRGTSLTIQCQVDSQVTMMFWYRQQPGQSLTLIATANQGSEATYESGFVIDKFPISRPNLTFSTLTVSNMSPEDSSIYLCSVEDRDYTEAFFGQGTRLTVV.

This chain uses TRBV27 with TRBJ2-1, with D uncertain. The V end was cut by 4 bases, the J end by 0 bases, with 7 bases between. This CDR3 is built from 14 residues. CDR1 and CDR2 from the germline V gene are MNHEY and SMNVEV (reference sequence). CDR3 sequence: CASSSASSYNEQFF. CDR3 nucleotide sequence: TGTGCCAGCAGTTCCGCTAGCTCCTACAATGAGCAGTTCTTC.

This rearrangement joins TRBV6-6 to TRBJ2-7, with a tentative D call TRBD2 (5 bases). This CDR3 has 12 amino acids. Per the germline V gene, CDR1 is MNHNY and CDR2 is SVGAGI (reference sequence). The V end lost 7 bases, the J end lost 2 bases, and 9 bases lay between the germline ends. CDR3 in DNA: TGTGCCAGCACTGACGGGGCCTACGAGCAGTACTTC. This encodes CASTDGAYEQYF.